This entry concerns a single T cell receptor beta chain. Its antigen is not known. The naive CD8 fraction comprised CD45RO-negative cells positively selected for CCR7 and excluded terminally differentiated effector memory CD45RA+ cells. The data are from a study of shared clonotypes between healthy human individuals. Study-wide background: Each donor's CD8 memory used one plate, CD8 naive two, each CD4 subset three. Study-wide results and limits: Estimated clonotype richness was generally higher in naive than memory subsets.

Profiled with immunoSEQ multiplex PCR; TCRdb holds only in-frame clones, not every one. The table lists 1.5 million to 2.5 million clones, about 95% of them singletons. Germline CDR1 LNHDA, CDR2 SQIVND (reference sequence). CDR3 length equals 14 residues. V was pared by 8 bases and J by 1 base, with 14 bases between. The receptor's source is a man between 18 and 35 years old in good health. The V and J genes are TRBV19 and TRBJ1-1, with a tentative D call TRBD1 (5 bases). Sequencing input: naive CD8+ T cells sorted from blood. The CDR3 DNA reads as TGTGCCAGTCCCCGGGGCCAACGGAACACTGAAGCTTTCTTT. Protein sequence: CASPRGQRNTEAFF.